The rows below give T cell receptor beta chains drawn from one sample of a study of T cells in localized non-small cell lung cancer. The method was immunoSEQ multiplex PCR; TCRdb's version includes in-frame clones alone and lacks a portion of them. Seen here are some 38,000 clones, 70% to 90% observed once, and the top ten hold about 6%. The source material was peripheral blood mononuclear cells, sampled before any cancer treatment. These receptors were taken from a male donor aged 60 or older with stage II lung adenocarcinoma. CDR3s include the opening cysteine and the closing phenylalanine or tryptophan. Fields, in order: J gene, V gene, D gene, clone size, CDR3 protein, CDR3 DNA. D genes are given only for firm matches. Rows give clone size only sometimes, using once, few, many, or a class for an expanded clone.

J gene: TRBJ2-6; V gene: TRBV7-9; D gene: TRBD1; clone size: -; CDR3 protein: CASSQGASANVLTF; CDR3 DNA: TGTGCCAGCAGCCAGGGGGCTTCTGCCAACGTCCTGACTTTC
J gene: TRBJ2-1; V gene: TRBV6-5; D gene: -; clone size: once; CDR3 protein: CASQTRPGYYNEQFF; CDR3 DNA: TGTGCCAGCCAAACAAGGCCCGGGTACTACAATGAGCAGTTCTTC
J gene: TRBJ1-5; V gene: TRBV7-2; D gene: -; clone size: -; CDR3 protein: CASSLGGTSNQPQHF; CDR3 DNA: TGTGCCAGCAGCTTAGGGGGGACCAGCAATCAGCCCCAGCATTTT
J gene: TRBJ1-5; V gene: TRBV4-1; D gene: -; clone size: -; CDR3 protein: CASSQGGTSNQPQHF; CDR3 DNA: TGCGCCAGCAGCCAAGGGGGGACGTCTAATCAGCCCCAGCATTTT
J gene: TRBJ2-3; V gene: TRBV27; D gene: TRBD2; clone size: -; CDR3 protein: CASRRLGVLAVTDTQYF; CDR3 DNA: TGTGCCAGCCGAAGATTAGGCGTCCTAGCGGTCACAGATACGCAGTATTTT
J gene: TRBJ2-7; V gene: TRBV9; D gene: TRBD2; clone size: -; CDR3 protein: CASSVDQGAGNEQYF; CDR3 DNA: TGTGCCAGCAGCGTAGACCAGGGAGCGGGGAACGAGCAGTACTTC
J gene: TRBJ2-2; V gene: TRBV10-2; D gene: -; clone size: -; CDR3 protein: CASTSAGGELFF; CDR3 DNA: TGCGCCAGCACTAGCGCCGGCGGGGAGCTGTTTTTT
J gene: TRBJ1-4; V gene: TRBV4-2; D gene: -; clone size: -; CDR3 protein: CASSQHQGNEKLFF; CDR3 DNA: TGTGCCAGCAGCCAACACCAAGGGAATGAAAAACTGTTTTTT
J gene: TRBJ2-3; V gene: TRBV18; D gene: -; clone size: -; CDR3 protein: CASSPPSTDTQYF; CDR3 DNA: TGTGCCAGCTCACCCCCCAGCACAGATACGCAGTATTTT
J gene: TRBJ1-3; V gene: TRBV30; D gene: TRBD1; clone size: -; CDR3 protein: CAWSVTPGQGFGTIYF; CDR3 DNA: TGTGCCTGGAGTGTCACGCCGGGACAGGGGTTTGGCACCATATATTTT
J gene: TRBJ1-4; V gene: TRBV5-1; D gene: TRBD1; clone size: -; CDR3 protein: CASSLGTGIEKLFF; CDR3 DNA: TGCGCCAGCAGCTTGGGGACAGGGATAGAAAAACTGTTTTTT
J gene: TRBJ1-5; V gene: TRBV19; D gene: -; clone size: -; CDR3 protein: CASSFIQDSNQPQHF; CDR3 DNA: TGTGCCAGTAGCTTTATACAGGATAGCAATCAGCCCCAGCATTTT
J gene: TRBJ2-1; V gene: TRBV19; D gene: -; clone size: -; CDR3 protein: CASTAKGGWGYNEQFF; CDR3 DNA: TGTGCCAGTACTGCCAAAGGGGGTTGGGGGTACAATGAGCAGTTCTTC
J gene: TRBJ2-7; V gene: TRBV5-8; D gene: -; clone size: -; CDR3 protein: CASSRDWSYEQYF; CDR3 DNA: TGTGCCAGCAGCCGGGACTGGTCCTACGAGCAGTACTTC
J gene: TRBJ1-1; V gene: TRBV19; D gene: -; clone size: -; CDR3 protein: CASSSGQRMNTEAFF; CDR3 DNA: TGTGCCAGTAGTTCCGGCCAGAGGATGAACACTGAAGCTTTCTTT
J gene: TRBJ2-7; V gene: TRBV19; D gene: TRBD1; clone size: -; CDR3 protein: CASSIGDRGQYEQYF; CDR3 DNA: TGTGCCAGTAGTATTGGGGACAGGGGACAATACGAGCAGTACTTC
J gene: TRBJ1-1; V gene: TRBV5-1; D gene: TRBD1; clone size: once; CDR3 protein: CASRTGTGPEAFF; CDR3 DNA: TGCGCCAGCCGTACCGGGACAGGGCCCGAGGCTTTCTTT
J gene: TRBJ1-5; V gene: TRBV21-1; D gene: -; clone size: -; CDR3 protein: CASSFWDRERPQHF; CDR3 DNA: TGTGCCAGCAGCTTCTGGGACAGGGAACGGCCCCAGCATTTT
J gene: TRBJ1-3; V gene: TRBV28; D gene: TRBD1; clone size: -; CDR3 protein: CASGLGQGKWASGNTIYF; CDR3 DNA: TGTGCCAGCGGTTTGGGACAGGGAAAGTGGGCCTCTGGAAACACCATATATTTT
J gene: TRBJ2-5; V gene: TRBV5-6; D gene: TRBD2; clone size: -; CDR3 protein: CASSLLSGDQETQYF; CDR3 DNA: TGTGCCAGCAGCTTGCTTAGCGGGGACCAAGAGACCCAGTACTTC
J gene: TRBJ1-2; V gene: TRBV19; D gene: -; clone size: few; CDR3 protein: CASSISGYGYTF; CDR3 DNA: TGTGCCAGTAGTATCTCAGGGTATGGCTACACCTTC
J gene: TRBJ2-2; V gene: TRBV4-1; D gene: -; clone size: -; CDR3 protein: CASSQTSTAGGELFF; CDR3 DNA: TGCGCCAGCAGCCAGACGTCCACGGCGGGCGGGGAGCTGTTTTTT
J gene: TRBJ2-4; V gene: TRBV18; D gene: -; clone size: -; CDR3 protein: CASSPSVQGRNIQYF; CDR3 DNA: TGTGCCAGCTCACCATCGGTCCAGGGTCGGAACATTCAGTACTTC
J gene: TRBJ1-1; V gene: TRBV6-1; D gene: -; clone size: -; CDR3 protein: CASSEMGAVLNTEAFF; CDR3 DNA: TGTGCCAGCAGTGAAATGGGAGCCGTGTTGAATACTGAAGCTTTCTTT
J gene: TRBJ2-3; V gene: TRBV10-1; D gene: -; clone size: -; CDR3 protein: CASSPDWGSTDTQYF; CDR3 DNA: TGCGCCAGCAGTCCCGACTGGGGCAGCACAGATACGCAGTATTTT
J gene: TRBJ2-1; V gene: TRBV6-5; D gene: -; clone size: few; CDR3 protein: CASRGLGGSYNEQFF; CDR3 DNA: TGTGCCAGCAGGGGTCTCGGAGGCTCCTACAATGAGCAGTTCTTC
J gene: TRBJ2-7; V gene: TRBV30; D gene: TRBD2; clone size: -; CDR3 protein: CAWSLGSLREGFVDEQYF; CDR3 DNA: TGTGCCTGGAGTTTAGGATCATTGCGGGAGGGATTTGTTGACGAGCAGTACTTC
J gene: TRBJ2-3; V gene: TRBV5-5; D gene: TRBD2; clone size: -; CDR3 protein: CASSLALTSRSTDTQYF; CDR3 DNA: TGTGCCAGCAGCTTGGCCCTGACTAGCAGATCCACAGATACGCAGTATTTT
J gene: TRBJ1-1; V gene: TRBV30; D gene: TRBD1; clone size: -; CDR3 protein: CAWGGGQGMNTEAFF; CDR3 DNA: TGTGCCTGGGGGGGAGGACAGGGGATGAACACTGAAGCTTTCTTT
J gene: TRBJ2-1; V gene: TRBV6-1; D gene: -; clone size: -; CDR3 protein: CASIIRGREQFF; CDR3 DNA: TGTGCCAGCATAATACGGGGGCGCGAGCAGTTCTTC
J gene: TRBJ2-1; V gene: TRBV6-5; D gene: -; clone size: -; CDR3 protein: CASSPGSYNEQFF; CDR3 DNA: TGTGCCAGCAGCCCCGGGTCCTACAATGAGCAGTTCTTC
J gene: TRBJ1-4; V gene: TRBV30; D gene: -; clone size: -; CDR3 protein: CAWSVTPSNEKLFF; CDR3 DNA: TGTGCCTGGAGTGTCACACCCTCTAATGAAAAACTGTTTTTT
J gene: TRBJ2-1; V gene: TRBV11-2; D gene: -; clone size: few; CDR3 protein: CASSSPGYYNEQFF; CDR3 DNA: TGTGCCAGCAGCTCCCCGGGATACTACAATGAGCAGTTCTTC
J gene: TRBJ1-4; V gene: TRBV6-1; D gene: TRBD1; clone size: -; CDR3 protein: CASNDRGWEKLFF; CDR3 DNA: TGTGCCAGCAACGACAGGGGGTGGGAAAAACTGTTTTTT
J gene: TRBJ1-3; V gene: TRBV30; D gene: -; clone size: -; CDR3 protein: CACRRNSGNTIYF; CDR3 DNA: TGTGCCTGTCGCAGGAACTCTGGAAACACCATATATTTT
J gene: TRBJ2-2; V gene: TRBV19; D gene: TRBD2; clone size: -; CDR3 protein: CASRPPGLAGGQRTGELFF; CDR3 DNA: TGTGCCAGTCGACCCCCAGGACTAGCGGGAGGGCAACGGACCGGGGAGCTGTTTTTT
J gene: TRBJ1-2; V gene: TRBV7-8; D gene: -; clone size: -; CDR3 protein: CASSPAVRGGYTF; CDR3 DNA: TGTGCCAGCAGCCCAGCAGTCCGAGGGGGCTACACCTTC
J gene: TRBJ1-1; V gene: TRBV5-1; D gene: -; clone size: -; CDR3 protein: CASSLGLGLGTEAFF; CDR3 DNA: TGCGCCAGCAGCCTGGGCCTGGGGCTAGGCACTGAAGCTTTCTTT
J gene: TRBJ2-1; V gene: TRBV19; D gene: -; clone size: -; CDR3 protein: CASSQDGGTYNEQFF; CDR3 DNA: TGTGCCAGTAGCCAAGACGGAGGGACCTACAATGAGCAGTTCTTC
J gene: TRBJ2-5; V gene: TRBV27; D gene: TRBD1; clone size: -; CDR3 protein: CASSSRGQSWETQYF; CDR3 DNA: TGTGCCAGCAGTTCTCGGGGACAGTCCTGGGAGACCCAGTACTTC
J gene: TRBJ1-1; V gene: TRBV6-5; D gene: -; clone size: -; CDR3 protein: CARGHTEAFF; CDR3 DNA: TGTGCCAGGGGCCACACTGAAGCTTTCTTT
J gene: TRBJ2-5; V gene: TRBV5-1; D gene: -; clone size: -; CDR3 protein: CASSLAGTLQETQYF; CDR3 DNA: TGCGCCAGCAGCTTGGCCGGGACCCTCCAAGAGACCCAGTACTTC
J gene: TRBJ2-6; V gene: TRBV18; D gene: TRBD1; clone size: -; CDR3 protein: CASTDRSGANVLTF; CDR3 DNA: TGTGCCAGCACGGACAGGTCTGGGGCCAACGTCCTGACTTTC
J gene: TRBJ2-1; V gene: TRBV12-5; D gene: TRBD2; clone size: -; CDR3 protein: CASGPGTSGRNEQFF; CDR3 DNA: TGTGCTAGTGGACCCGGGACTAGCGGGAGGAATGAGCAGTTCTTC
J gene: TRBJ1-2; V gene: TRBV2; D gene: TRBD1; clone size: -; CDR3 protein: CASSGGTGEGGYTF; CDR3 DNA: TGTGCCAGCAGTGGAGGGACAGGGGAAGGCGGCTACACCTTC
J gene: TRBJ1-2; V gene: TRBV19; D gene: TRBD1; clone size: -; CDR3 protein: CATRDRPYGYTF; CDR3 DNA: TGTGCCACCCGGGACAGGCCCTATGGCTACACCTTC
J gene: TRBJ1-2; V gene: TRBV27; D gene: -; clone size: -; CDR3 protein: CASSLSGTIGGYTF; CDR3 DNA: TGTGCCAGCAGTTTGTCCGGGACAATCGGCGGCTACACCTTC
J gene: TRBJ2-7; V gene: TRBV6-5; D gene: -; clone size: -; CDR3 protein: CASGYRDEQYF; CDR3 DNA: TGTGCCAGCGGGTACAGGGACGAGCAGTACTTC
J gene: TRBJ2-7; V gene: TRBV2; D gene: TRBD2; clone size: -; CDR3 protein: CASRASGSLYRGEQYF; CDR3 DNA: TGTGCCAGCAGGGCTAGCGGGAGCCTCTATCGAGGCGAGCAGTACTTC
J gene: TRBJ1-5; V gene: TRBV30; D gene: -; clone size: -; CDR3 protein: CAWKGSGNQPQHF; CDR3 DNA: TGTGCCTGGAAAGGGTCCGGCAATCAGCCCCAGCATTTT
J gene: TRBJ1-2; V gene: TRBV6-6; D gene: -; clone size: -; CDR3 protein: CASTQGGGYGYTF; CDR3 DNA: TGTGCCAGCACCCAAGGAGGGGGCTATGGCTACACCTTC
J gene: TRBJ2-3; V gene: TRBV9; D gene: TRBD2; clone size: -; CDR3 protein: CASSVAGEGTTQYF; CDR3 DNA: TGTGCCAGCAGCGTAGCGGGGGAGGGGACTACGCAGTATTTT